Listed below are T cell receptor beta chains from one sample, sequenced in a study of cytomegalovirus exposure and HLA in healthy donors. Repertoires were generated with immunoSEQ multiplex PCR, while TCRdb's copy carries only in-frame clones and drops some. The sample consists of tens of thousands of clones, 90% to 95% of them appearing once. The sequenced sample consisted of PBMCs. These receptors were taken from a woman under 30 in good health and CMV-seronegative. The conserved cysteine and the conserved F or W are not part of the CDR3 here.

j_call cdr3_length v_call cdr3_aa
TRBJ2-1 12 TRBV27 ASSLPDRYNEQF
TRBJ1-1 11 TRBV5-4 ASSTNTYTEAF
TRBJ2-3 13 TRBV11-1 ASSLGGLGASTQY
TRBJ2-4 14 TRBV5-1 ASSLEGTSPLNIQY
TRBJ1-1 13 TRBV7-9 ASGTFRGANTEAF
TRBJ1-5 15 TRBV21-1 ASSTPDIGRVTQPQH
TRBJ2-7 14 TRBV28 ASSRTSGPPPYEQY
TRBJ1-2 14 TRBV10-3 AISVGEGRSSYGYT
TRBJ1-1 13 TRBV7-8 ASSLAQGGGAEAF
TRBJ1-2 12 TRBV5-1 ASSWTGGEEGYT
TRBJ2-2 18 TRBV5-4 ASSSALGTSGGLNTGELF
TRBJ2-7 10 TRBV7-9 ASSAGGREQY
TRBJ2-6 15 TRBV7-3 ASSLKGGGTGANVLT
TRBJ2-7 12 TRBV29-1 SVGAGGNPYEQY
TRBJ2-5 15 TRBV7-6 ASSLGASGGPWETQY
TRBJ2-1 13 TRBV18 ASSPKLAGEVEQF
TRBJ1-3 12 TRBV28 ASRRQLSGNTIY
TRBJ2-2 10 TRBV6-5 ASSFSTGELF
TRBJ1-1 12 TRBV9 ASSVEGGNTEAF
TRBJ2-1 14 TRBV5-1 ASTLGGAGGSNEQF
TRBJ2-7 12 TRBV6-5 ASTSGLAGNEQY
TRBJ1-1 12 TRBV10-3 AINDRGLNTEAF
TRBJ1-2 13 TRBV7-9 ASSLGTGSSRGYT
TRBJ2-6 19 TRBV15 ATSRAGVGSTRPPGANVLT
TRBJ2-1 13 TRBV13 ASRREVGINNEQF
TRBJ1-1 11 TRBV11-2 ASGQSLNTEAF
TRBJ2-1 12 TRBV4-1 ASSQDIELKRQF
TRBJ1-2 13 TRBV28 ASGTGQTLNYGYT
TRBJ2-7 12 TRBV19 ASSIGVSGYEQY
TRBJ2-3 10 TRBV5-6 ASSSSTDTQY
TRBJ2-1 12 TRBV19 ASSMRDPLNEQF
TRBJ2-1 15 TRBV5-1 ASSWPGTSGGANEQF
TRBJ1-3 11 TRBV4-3 ASSQVSGNTIY
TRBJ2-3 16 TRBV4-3 ASSQFLEQGSRTDTQY
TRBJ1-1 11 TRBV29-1 SVAEGGSTEAF
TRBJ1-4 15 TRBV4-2 ASSQPLGTADNEKLF
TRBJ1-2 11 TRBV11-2 ASSFNNPYGYT
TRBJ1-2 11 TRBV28 ASKAGVDYGYT
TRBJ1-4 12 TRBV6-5 ASSQDRGDEKLF
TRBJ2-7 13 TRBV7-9 ASSFAGLSSYEQY
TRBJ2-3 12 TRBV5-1 ASSLARVGDTQY
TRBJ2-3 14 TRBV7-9 ASSLVGTGGFDTQY
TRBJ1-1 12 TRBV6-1 ASSDRATNTEAF